Listed below are T cell receptor beta chains from one sample, sequenced in a study of CD8 T cells in ankylosing spondylitis. In TCRdb, the 5' RACE reads were re-called with MiXCR into one record per CDR3 protein. The sample has more than 250,000 distinct CDR3 sequences; roughly 8% are singletons. The sequenced sample consisted of blood, either unsorted or a sorted T cell fraction (not recorded which). Receptors originate from a male donor with ankylosing spondylitis. The CDR3 runs from the conserved cysteine through the conserved F or W. Each record gives: J gene, clone size, D gene, V gene, CDR3 DNA, CDR3 protein. D genes are given only for firm matches. Some rows mark clone size as missing; the rest say once, few, many or name a class of expanded clone.

TRBJ2-3 many TRBD1 TRBV5-1 TGCGCCAGCAGCTTGAGCCAAGGGACAGGGACTGGCACAGATACGCAGTATTTT CASSLSQGTGTGTDTQYF
TRBJ2-7 few TRBD1 TRBV6-1 TGTGCCAGCAGCAGACAGGGAGTCTACGAGCAGTACTTC CASSRQGVYEQYF
TRBJ2-5 - - TRBV7-9 TGTGCCATACCGGCAGATCAATACCAAGAGACCCAGTACTTC CAIPADQYQETQYF
TRBJ2-7 - TRBD2 TRBV6-2/TRBV6-3 TGTGCCAGCAGTTACAATGTAGCGGGAGCACCCTACGAGCAGTACTTC CASSYNVAGAPYEQYF
TRBJ2-1 many - TRBV7-2 TGTGCCAGCAGCCTGACGCCGATGGAGGTGGTTGAGCAGTTCTTC CASSLTPMEVVEQFF
TRBJ2-6 - - TRBV5-1 TGCGCCAGCAGCTTGACTACAGGTTCTGGGGCCAACGTCCTGACTTTC CASSLTTGSGANVLTF
TRBJ2-4 many - TRBV12-3/TRBV12-4 TGTGCCAGCAGTTTAGCCCCCGGAGGTGACATTCAGTACTTC CASSLAPGGDIQYF
TRBJ2-7 few - TRBV9 TGTGCCAGCAGCGTAGGAGTAGCGGAGAACTACGAGCAGTACTTC CASSVGVAENYEQYF
TRBJ2-2 - - TRBV29-1 TGCAGCGCCCAGGGGAACACCGGGGAGCTGTTTTTT CSAQGNTGELFF
TRBJ2-1 many TRBD1 TRBV3-1 TGTGCCAGCAGCCAAGGCCAGACAGGGGGGAATGAGCAGTTCTTC CASSQGQTGGNEQFF
TRBJ2-5 - - TRBV7-2 TGTGCCAGCAGCTCCTCAGAGTTGCTACAAGAGACCCAGTACTTC CASSSSELLQETQYF
TRBJ2-2 few - TRBV7-9 TGTGCCAGCAGCTTGATACGGAACACCGGGGAGCTGTTTTTT CASSLIRNTGELFF
TRBJ2-1 - - TRBV6-5 TGTGCCAGCAGTTACTCGGCGAGGAGGATGTACAATGAGCAGTTCTTC CASSYSARRMYNEQFF
TRBJ2-1 many - TRBV7-3 TGTGCCAGCAGCTTCAGACAAGTAGACAATGAGCAGTTCTTC CASSFRQVDNEQFF
TRBJ2-3 few TRBD2 TRBV20-1 TGCAGTGCTTTCGCGGGAGGGCTAGATACGCAGTATTTT CSAFAGGLDTQYF
TRBJ2-7 - - TRBV3-1 TGTGCCAGCAGCCTTTTCATGATGGCGGACGAGCAGTACTTC CASSLFMMADEQYF
TRBJ1-1 - - TRBV12-3/TRBV12-4 TGTGCCAGCAGTCCTGCTATAACTGAAGCTTTCTTT CASSPAITEAFF
TRBJ2-2 many - TRBV5-1 TGCGCCAGCAGCTTCAGATCCGGGACATCGAACACCGGGGAGCTGTTTTTT CASSFRSGTSNTGELFF
TRBJ2-1 many - TRBV29-1 TGCAGCGTTGAGGCCATAGGGGACTTTTCCTACAATGAGCAGTTCTTC CSVEAIGDFSYNEQFF
TRBJ2-1 many - TRBV20-1 TGCAGTGTCTCGGGAGCGCCTCGGCCCAATGAGCAGTTCTTC CSVSGAPRPNEQFF
TRBJ2-3 few - TRBV4-1 TGCGCCAGCAGCCCTACGGGAGACACAGATACGCAGTATTTT CASSPTGDTDTQYF
TRBJ1-4 - - TRBV5-1 TGCGCCAGCAGCTGGACCGGGACCGGGGGTGAAAAACTGTTTTTT CASSWTGTGGEKLFF
TRBJ1-4 - - TRBV4-1 TGCGCCAGCAGCCAAGGACAAGGGAGCCCTTGGGGACTGTTTTTT CASSQGQGSPWGLFF
TRBJ2-1 - - TRBV4-3 TGCGCCAGCAGCCAAGATGTCGGTGAGCAGTTCTTC CASSQDVGEQFF
TRBJ2-6 - - TRBV2 TGTGCCAGCTGGCGGAGCTCTGGGGCCAACGTCCTGACTTTC CASWRSSGANVLTF
TRBJ1-4 few - TRBV20-1 TGCAGTGCAGGAGAGCGTGAAAAACTGTTTTTT CSAGEREKLFF
TRBJ2-1 many - TRBV12-5 TGTGCTAGTGGTTTGGCCCCTGACGGATACAATGAGCAGTTCTTC CASGLAPDGYNEQFF
TRBJ2-1 - TRBD2 TRBV25-1 TGTGCCAGCAGTGGTTTCGGGACTAGCGGGATGTACAATGAGCAGTTCTTC CASSGFGTSGMYNEQFF
TRBJ1-2 - - TRBV7-9 TGTGCCAGCAGCTTAGTCGGGAGTAACTATGGCTACACCTTC CASSLVGSNYGYTF
TRBJ2-5 few - TRBV7-2 TGTGCCAGCAGCCGAGGGACCGGAGAGACCCAGTACTTC CASSRGTGETQYF
TRBJ2-6 few - TRBV9 TGTGCCAGCAGCGTAGAGTTGAGGCGCTCTGGGGCCAACGTCCTGACTTTC CASSVELRRSGANVLTF
TRBJ2-3 few - TRBV10-3 TGTGCCATCAGTGGACTAACTACAGATACGCAGTATTTT CAISGLTTDTQYF
TRBJ2-3 - TRBD2 TRBV10-3 TGTGCCATCCGACAGACTAGCGGCACAGATACGCAGTATTTT CAIRQTSGTDTQYF
TRBJ2-1 - - TRBV7-2 TGTGCCAGCAGCTTCTCCTTCAATGAGCAGTTCTTC CASSFSFNEQFF
TRBJ2-2 few TRBD1 TRBV5-6 TGTGCCAGCAGCTTTCGAGTTCTGACAGGGAAATCCGGGGAGCTGTTTTTT CASSFRVLTGKSGELFF
TRBJ1-5 few - TRBV28 TGTGCCAGCAGTTTCAACAGACTCCCCAATCAGCCCCAGCATTTT CASSFNRLPNQPQHF
TRBJ2-1 - TRBD2 TRBV9 TGTGCCAGCAGCCGATGGTGGGCGGGAGGGCTTAGCTCCTACAATGAGCAGTTCTTC CASSRWWAGGLSSYNEQFF
TRBJ2-5 few - TRBV12-5 TGTGCTAGTGGGAGAGAGGAAGAGACCCAGTACTTC CASGREEETQYF
TRBJ2-7 few TRBD2 TRBV13 TGTGCCAGCAGCCCCGGACTAGCGGGATTCGAGCAGTACTTC CASSPGLAGFEQYF
TRBJ1-5 many - TRBV12-3/TRBV12-4 TGTGCCAGCAGTTTTAGGTCCGGGGTGGCCCAGCATTTT CASSFRSGVAQHF
TRBJ2-7 few TRBD1 TRBV28 TGTGCCAGCAGTTGGACAGGGCTCGCATACGAGCAGTACTTC CASSWTGLAYEQYF
TRBJ1-4 - TRBD1 TRBV20-1 TGCAGTGCTAGAGATCGACAGGGGGCTTTAACTAATGAAAAACTGTTTTTT CSARDRQGALTNEKLFF
TRBJ1-5 many TRBD1 TRBV20-1 TGCAGTGCTCCCGTTAGGGCAGGGGGCGATTCGAGGCCCCAGCATTTT CSAPVRAGGDSRPQHF
TRBJ2-7 once TRBD2 TRBV7-2 TGTGCCAGCAGCCCGCCCCGGACTAGCGGCTACGAGCAGTACTTC CASSPPRTSGYEQYF
TRBJ1-1 - - TRBV13 TGTGCCAGCAGGACGCCGAGGGATTCGGCTTTCTTT CASRTPRDSAFF
TRBJ2-3 - - TRBV3-1 TGTGCCAGCAGCCAGGTCTCGGCGGGAACGAGGAAGGATACGCAGTATTTT CASSQVSAGTRKDTQYF
TRBJ2-2 few TRBD2 TRBV19 TGTGCCAGTAGTGGGGGACTAGCGGGAGAAGTAACCGGGGAGCTGTTTTTT CASSGGLAGEVTGELFF
TRBJ1-3 - - TRBV29-1 TGCAGCGTGCGGGACCTTGGAAACACCATATATTTT CSVRDLGNTIYF
TRBJ1-3 few - TRBV11-1 TGTGCCAGCAGCTTAGCCAAGGCGGCAGGTTTATTTGGAAACACCATATATTTT CASSLAKAAGLFGNTIYF
TRBJ2-6 many - TRBV12-3/TRBV12-4 TGTGCCATCCGGTTCTCTGGGGCCAACGTCCTGACTTTC CAIRFSGANVLTF
TRBJ2-1 - - TRBV27 TGTGCCAGCAGTCCTTCTGAGGGGGGAACCTTACTCTACTACAATGAGCAGTTCTTC CASSPSEGGTLLYYNEQFF
TRBJ2-7 many - TRBV9 TGTGCCAGCAGCGTGGGACCGTCCTACGAGCAGTACTTC CASSVGPSYEQYF
TRBJ2-3 few - TRBV10-3 TGTGCCATCCTCCTGAGGGGCACAGATACGCAGTATTTT CAILLRGTDTQYF